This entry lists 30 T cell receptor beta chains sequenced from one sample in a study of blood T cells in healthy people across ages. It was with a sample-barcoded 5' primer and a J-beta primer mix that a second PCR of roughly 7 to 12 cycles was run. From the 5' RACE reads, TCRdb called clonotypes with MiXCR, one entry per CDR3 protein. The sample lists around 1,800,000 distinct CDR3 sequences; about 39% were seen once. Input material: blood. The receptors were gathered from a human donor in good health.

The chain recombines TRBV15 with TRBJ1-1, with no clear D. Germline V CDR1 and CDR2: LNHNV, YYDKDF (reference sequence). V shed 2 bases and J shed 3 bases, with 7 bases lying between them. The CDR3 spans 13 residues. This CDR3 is CATSRRRDTEAFF. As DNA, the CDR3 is TGTGCCACCAGCAGACGGCGTGACACTGAAGCTTTCTTT.

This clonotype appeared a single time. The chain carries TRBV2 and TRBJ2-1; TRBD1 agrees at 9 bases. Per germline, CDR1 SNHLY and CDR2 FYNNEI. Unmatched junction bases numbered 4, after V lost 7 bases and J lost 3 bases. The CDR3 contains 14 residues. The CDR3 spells CASKEGQGYNEQFF. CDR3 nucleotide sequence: TGTGCCAGCAAAGAGGGACAGGGCTACAATGAGCAGTTCTTC.

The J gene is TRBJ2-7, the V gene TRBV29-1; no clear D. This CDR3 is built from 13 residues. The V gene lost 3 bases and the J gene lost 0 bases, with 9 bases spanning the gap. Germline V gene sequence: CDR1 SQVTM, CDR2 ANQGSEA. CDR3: CSVEDRDSYEQYF. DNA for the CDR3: TGCAGCGTTGAGGATAGAGACTCCTACGAGCAGTACTTC.

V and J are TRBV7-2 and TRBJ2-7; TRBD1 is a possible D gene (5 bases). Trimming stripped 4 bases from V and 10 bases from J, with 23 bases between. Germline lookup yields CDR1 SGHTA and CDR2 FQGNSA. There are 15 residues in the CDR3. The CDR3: CASSSLRTSSGPQYF. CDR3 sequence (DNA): TGTGCCAGCAGCTCCCTGCGGACCTCCTCAGGGCCCCAGTACTTC. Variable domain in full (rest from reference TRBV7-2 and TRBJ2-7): GAGVSQSPSNKVTEKGKDVELRCDPISGHTALYWYRQSLGQGLEFLIYFQGNSAPDKSGLPSDRFSAERTGGSVSTLTIQRTQQEDSAVYLCASSSLRTSSGPQYFGPGTRLTVT.

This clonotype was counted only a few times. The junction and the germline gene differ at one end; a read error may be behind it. The CDR3, as DNA: TGTGCCAGCAGGGACACACAGGGGAGGGGTTTTGGGACCAACGTCCTGACTTTC. It translates to CASRDTQGRGFGTNVLTF. The genes are TRBV27 and TRBJ2-6; the D call may be TRBD1 or TRBD2 (7 bases each). The CDR3 consists of 18 residues. Germline V gene sequence: CDR1 MNHEY, CDR2 SMNVEV (reference sequence). The variable domain in full, with the rest retrieved from reference TRBV27 and TRBJ2-6, is EAQVTQNPRYLITVTGKKLTVTCSQNMNHEYMSWYRQDPGLGLRQIYYSMNVEVTDKGDVPEGYKVSRKEKRNFPLILESPSPNQTSLYFCASRDTQGRGFGTNVLTFGAGSRLTVL.

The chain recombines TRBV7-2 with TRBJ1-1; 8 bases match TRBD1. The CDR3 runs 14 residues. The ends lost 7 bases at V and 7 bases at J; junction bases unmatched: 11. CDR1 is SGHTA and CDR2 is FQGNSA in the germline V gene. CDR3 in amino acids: CASTYMDRANEAFF. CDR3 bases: TGTGCCAGCACCTACATGGACAGGGCCAATGAAGCTTTCTTT. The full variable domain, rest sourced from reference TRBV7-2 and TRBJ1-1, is GAGVSQSPSNKVTEKGKDVELRCDPISGHTALYWYRQSLGQGLEFLIYFQGNSAPDKSGLPSDRFSAERTGGSVSTLTIQRTQQEDSAVYLCASTYMDRANEAFFGQGTRLTVV.

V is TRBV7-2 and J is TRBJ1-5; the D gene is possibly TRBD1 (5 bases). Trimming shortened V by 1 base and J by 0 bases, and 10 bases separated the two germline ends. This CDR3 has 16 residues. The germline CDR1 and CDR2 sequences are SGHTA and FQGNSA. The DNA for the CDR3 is TGTGCCAGCAGCTTAGTGTCAGGGACTAGCAATCAGCCCCAGCATTTT. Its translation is CASSLVSGTSNQPQHF.

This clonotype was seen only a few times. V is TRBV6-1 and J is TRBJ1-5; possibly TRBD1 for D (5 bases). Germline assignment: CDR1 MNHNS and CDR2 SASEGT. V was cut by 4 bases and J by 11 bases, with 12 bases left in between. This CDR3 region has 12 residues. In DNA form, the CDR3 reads TGTGCCAGCAGTGTGGGGGATTTGACCCAGCATTTT. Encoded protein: CASSVGDLTQHF.

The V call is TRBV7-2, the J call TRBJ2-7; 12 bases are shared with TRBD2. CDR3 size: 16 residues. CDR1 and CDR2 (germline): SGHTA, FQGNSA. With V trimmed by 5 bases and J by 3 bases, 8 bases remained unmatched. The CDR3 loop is CASSLYASGGDYEQYF. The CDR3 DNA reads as TGTGCCAGCAGCCTTTATGCTAGCGGGGGGGACTACGAGCAGTACTTC.

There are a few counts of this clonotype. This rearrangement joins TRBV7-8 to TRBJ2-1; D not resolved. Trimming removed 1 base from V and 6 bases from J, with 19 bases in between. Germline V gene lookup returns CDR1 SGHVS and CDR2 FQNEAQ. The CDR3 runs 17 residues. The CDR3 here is CASSLVTGQATLNEQFF. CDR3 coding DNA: TGTGCCAGCAGCTTAGTGACCGGCCAGGCTACCCTCAATGAGCAGTTCTTC.

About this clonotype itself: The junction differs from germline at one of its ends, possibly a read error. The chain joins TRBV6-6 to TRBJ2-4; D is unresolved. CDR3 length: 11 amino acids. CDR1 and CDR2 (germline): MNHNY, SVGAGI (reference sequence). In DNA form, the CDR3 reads TGTGTCAGCAAGGCTAAGAGCATTCAGTACTTC. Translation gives CVSKAKSIQYF.

CDR3: CASSYRRDRVISDTEAFF. The CDR3 DNA reads TGTGCCAGCAGTTACCGGCGTGACAGGGTAATCTCGGACACTGAAGCTTTCTTT. V and J are TRBV6-2 or TRBV6-3 and TRBJ1-1; the match to TRBD1 covers 7 bases. V was clipped by 2 bases and J by 3 bases; unmatched bases: 15. The germline V gene has CDR1 MNHEY and CDR2 SVGEGT. The CDR3 runs 18 residues.

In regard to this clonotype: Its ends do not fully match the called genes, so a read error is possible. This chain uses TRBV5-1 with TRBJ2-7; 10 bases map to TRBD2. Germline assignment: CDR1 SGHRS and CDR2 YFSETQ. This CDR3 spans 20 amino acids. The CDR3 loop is CASSFSFRASGGRPSYEQYF. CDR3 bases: TGCGCCAGTAGCTTTAGCTTCCGGGCTAGCGGGGGACGCCCCTCCTACGAGCAGTACTTC.

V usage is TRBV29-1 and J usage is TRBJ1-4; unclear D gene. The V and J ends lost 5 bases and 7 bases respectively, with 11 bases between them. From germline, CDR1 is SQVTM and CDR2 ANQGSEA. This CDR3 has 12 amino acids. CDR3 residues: CSVLEGSEKLFF. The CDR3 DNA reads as TGCAGCGTTCTGGAAGGTAGTGAAAAACTGTTTTTT.

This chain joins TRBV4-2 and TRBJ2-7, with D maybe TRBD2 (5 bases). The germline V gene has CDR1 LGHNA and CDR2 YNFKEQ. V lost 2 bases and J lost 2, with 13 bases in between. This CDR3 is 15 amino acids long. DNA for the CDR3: TGTGCCAGCAGCCAATACGCGGACGGGACCTACGAGCAGTACTTC. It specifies CASSQYADGTYEQYF.

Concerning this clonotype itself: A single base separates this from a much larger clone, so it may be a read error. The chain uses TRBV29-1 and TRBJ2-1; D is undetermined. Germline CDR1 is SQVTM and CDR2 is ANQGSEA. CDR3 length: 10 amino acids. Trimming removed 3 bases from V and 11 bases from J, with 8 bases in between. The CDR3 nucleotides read TGCAGCGTTGATGACGATCAGCAGTTCTTC. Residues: CSVDDDQQFF.

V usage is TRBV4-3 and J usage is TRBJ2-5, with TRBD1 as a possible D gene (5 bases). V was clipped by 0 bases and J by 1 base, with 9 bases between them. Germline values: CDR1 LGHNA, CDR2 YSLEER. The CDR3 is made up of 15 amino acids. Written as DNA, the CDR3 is TGCGCCAGCAGCCAAGATGCAGGGCGCCAAGAGACCCAGTACTTC. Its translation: CASSQDAGRQETQYF.

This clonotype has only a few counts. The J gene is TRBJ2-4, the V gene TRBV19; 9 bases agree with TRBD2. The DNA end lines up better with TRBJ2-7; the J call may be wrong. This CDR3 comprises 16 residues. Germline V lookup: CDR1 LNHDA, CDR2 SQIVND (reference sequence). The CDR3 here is CASSTRASGEGYEQYF. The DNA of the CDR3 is TGTGCCAGTAGTACCCGAGCTAGCGGGGAGGGGTACGAGCAGTACTTC.

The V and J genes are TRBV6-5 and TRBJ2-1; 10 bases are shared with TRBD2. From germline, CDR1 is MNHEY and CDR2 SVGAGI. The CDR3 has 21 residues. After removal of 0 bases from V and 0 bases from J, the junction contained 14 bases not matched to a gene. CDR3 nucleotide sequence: TGTGCCAGCAGTTACTCATCCGTTAGCGGGGGGCCGATGAGCTCCTACAATGAGCAGTTCTTC. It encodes CASSYSSVSGGPMSSYNEQFF.

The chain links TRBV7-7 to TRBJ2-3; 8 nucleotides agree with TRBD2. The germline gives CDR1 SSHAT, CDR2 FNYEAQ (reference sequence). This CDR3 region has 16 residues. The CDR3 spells CTSSLSWRGGTDTQYF. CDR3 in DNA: TGTACTAGCAGCCTCTCGTGGCGGGGGGGCACAGATACGCAGTATTTT.

CDR3 DNA: TGTGCCACCTTCGAACCAGGCAAGACAGGGGCGAGCGGCTACACCTTC. Amino acid sequence: CATFEPGKTGASGYTF. The chain recombines TRBV10-3 with TRBJ1-2, with 8 bases matching TRBD1. Trimming removed 10 bases from V and 8 bases from J; junction bases left unmatched: 21. Germline V gene data show CDR1 as ENHRY and CDR2 as SYGVKD. The CDR3 contains 16 residues.

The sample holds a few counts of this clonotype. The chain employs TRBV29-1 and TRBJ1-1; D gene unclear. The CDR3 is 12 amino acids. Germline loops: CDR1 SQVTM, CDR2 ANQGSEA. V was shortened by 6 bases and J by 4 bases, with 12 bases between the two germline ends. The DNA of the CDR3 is TGCAGCGTCCTCCCCTGGGGCACTGAAGCTTTCTTT. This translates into CSVLPWGTEAFF.

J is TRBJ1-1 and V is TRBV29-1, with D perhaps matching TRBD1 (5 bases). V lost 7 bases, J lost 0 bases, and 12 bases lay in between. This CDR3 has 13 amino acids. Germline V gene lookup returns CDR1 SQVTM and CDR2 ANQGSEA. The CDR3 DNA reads TGCAGCGGTTTGACAGCCATGAACACTGAAGCTTTCTTT. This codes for CSGLTAMNTEAFF.

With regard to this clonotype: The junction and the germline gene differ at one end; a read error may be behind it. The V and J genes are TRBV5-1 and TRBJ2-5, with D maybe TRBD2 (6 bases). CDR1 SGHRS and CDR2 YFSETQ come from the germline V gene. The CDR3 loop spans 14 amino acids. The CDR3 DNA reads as TGCGTCAGCAGCGCGGGACGCCCTGGGGAGACCCAGTACTTC. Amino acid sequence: CVSSAGRPGETQYF.

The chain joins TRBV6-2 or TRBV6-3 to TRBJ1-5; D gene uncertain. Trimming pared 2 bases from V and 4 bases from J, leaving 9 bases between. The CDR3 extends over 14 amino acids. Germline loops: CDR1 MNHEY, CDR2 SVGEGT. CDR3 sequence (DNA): TGTGCCAGCAGTTACCTAAATAGTAATCAGCCCCAGCATTTT. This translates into CASSYLNSNQPQHF.

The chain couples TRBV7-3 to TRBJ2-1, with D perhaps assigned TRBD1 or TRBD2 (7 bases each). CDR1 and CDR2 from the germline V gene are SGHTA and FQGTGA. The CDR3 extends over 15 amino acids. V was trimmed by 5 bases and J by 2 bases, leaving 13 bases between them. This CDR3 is CASSPQGGPYNEQFF. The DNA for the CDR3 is TGTGCCAGCAGCCCCCAGGGGGGGCCCTACAATGAGCAGTTCTTC.

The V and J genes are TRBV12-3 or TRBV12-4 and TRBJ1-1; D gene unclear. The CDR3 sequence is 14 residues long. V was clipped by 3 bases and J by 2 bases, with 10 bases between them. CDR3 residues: CASSFPGVNTEAFF. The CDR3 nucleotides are TGTGCCAGCAGTTTTCCCGGGGTTAACACTGAAGCTTTCTTT.

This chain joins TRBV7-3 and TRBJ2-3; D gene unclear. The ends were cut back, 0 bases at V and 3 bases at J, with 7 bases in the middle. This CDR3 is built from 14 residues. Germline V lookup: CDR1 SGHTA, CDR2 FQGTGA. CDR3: CASSLTPLTDTQYF. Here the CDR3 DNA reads TGTGCCAGCAGCTTAACTCCGTTGACAGATACGCAGTATTTT.

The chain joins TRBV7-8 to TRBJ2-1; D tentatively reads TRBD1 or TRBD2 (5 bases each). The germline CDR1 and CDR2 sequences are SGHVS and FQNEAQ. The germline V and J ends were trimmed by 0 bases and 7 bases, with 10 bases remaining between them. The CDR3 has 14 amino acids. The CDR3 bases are TGTGCCAGCAGCTTAGCGGGGGTCACGAATGAGCAGTTCTTC. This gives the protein CASSLAGVTNEQFF.

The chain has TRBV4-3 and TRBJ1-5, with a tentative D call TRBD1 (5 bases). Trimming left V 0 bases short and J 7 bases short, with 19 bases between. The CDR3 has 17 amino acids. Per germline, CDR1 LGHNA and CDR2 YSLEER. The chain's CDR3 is CASSQEVGARAGQPQHF. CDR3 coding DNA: TGCGCCAGCAGCCAAGAAGTTGGGGCCAGGGCGGGACAGCCCCAGCATTTT.